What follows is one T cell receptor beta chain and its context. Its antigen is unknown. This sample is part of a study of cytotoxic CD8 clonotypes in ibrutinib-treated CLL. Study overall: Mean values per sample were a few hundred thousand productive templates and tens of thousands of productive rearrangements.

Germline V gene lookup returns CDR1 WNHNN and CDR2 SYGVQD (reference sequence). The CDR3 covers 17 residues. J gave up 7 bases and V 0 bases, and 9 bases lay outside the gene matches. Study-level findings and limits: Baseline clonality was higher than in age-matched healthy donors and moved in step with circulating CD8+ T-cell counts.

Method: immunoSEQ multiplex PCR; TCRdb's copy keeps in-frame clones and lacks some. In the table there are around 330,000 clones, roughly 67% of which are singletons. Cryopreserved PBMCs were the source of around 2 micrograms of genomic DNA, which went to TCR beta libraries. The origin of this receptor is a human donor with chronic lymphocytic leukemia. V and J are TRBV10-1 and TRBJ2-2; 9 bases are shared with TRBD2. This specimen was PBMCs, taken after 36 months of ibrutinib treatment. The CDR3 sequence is CASSESRGRARDGELFF. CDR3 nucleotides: TGCGCCAGCAGTGAGTCTCGCGGGAGGGCCCGGGACGGGGAGCTGTTTTTT.